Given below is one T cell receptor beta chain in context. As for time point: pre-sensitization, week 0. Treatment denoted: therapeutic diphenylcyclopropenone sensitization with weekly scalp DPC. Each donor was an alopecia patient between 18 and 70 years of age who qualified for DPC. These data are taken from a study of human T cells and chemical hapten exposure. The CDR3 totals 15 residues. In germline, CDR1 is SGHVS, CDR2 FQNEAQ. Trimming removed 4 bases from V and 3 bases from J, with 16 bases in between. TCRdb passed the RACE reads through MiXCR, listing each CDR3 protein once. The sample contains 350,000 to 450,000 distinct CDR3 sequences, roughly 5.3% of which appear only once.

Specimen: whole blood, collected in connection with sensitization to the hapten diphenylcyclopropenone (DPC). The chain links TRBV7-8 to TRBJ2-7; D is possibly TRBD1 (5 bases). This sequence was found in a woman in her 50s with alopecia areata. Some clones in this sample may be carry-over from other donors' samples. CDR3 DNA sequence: TGTGCCAGCAGCTCACCTCGGACAAGTCGCTACGAGCAGTACTTC. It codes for CASSSPRTSRYEQYF.